Each of the 20 T cell receptor beta chains below was sequenced from the same sample in a study of a mutant IDH1 vaccine in newly diagnosed glioma. Their antigens remain unidentified. Time point described: week 47, end of study. With topical imiquimod, each dose of the vaccine consisted of 300 ug of mutant IDH1 20-mer peptide. Some clones are missing from TCRdb's copy, which holds only in-frame ones; the method was immunoSEQ multiplex PCR. This table holds 50,000 to 65,000 clones, around four fifths found once. Here the sequenced sample was PBMCs, taken from a glioma patient whose treatment included an IDH1 peptide vaccine. The source of these receptors is a woman aged 45-60 years with glioma.

J is TRBJ2-1 and V is TRBV6-4; D may be TRBD2 (6 bases). This CDR3 has 13 amino acids. In germline, CDR1 is MRHNA, CDR2 SNTAGT. V dropped 6 bases and J dropped 8 bases, with 14 bases sitting between them. The CDR3 is CASRRLGTDEQFF. CDR3 nucleotides: TGTGCCAGCAGACGACTAGGCACCGATGAGCAGTTCTTC.

The chain has TRBV6-1 and TRBJ1-2, with D tentatively TRBD1 (6 bases). This CDR3 comprises 14 residues. Trimming pared 4 bases from V and 4 bases from J, leaving 13 bases between. The germline CDR1 and CDR2 sequences are MNHNS and SASEGT. The CDR3 sequence: CASSASQGTYGYTF. The CDR3 DNA follows: TGTGCCAGCAGTGCGTCTCAGGGGACCTATGGCTACACCTTC.

The V call is TRBV10-3, the J call TRBJ1-2, with D maybe TRBD1 (5 bases). Trimming stripped 2 bases from V and 1 base from J, with 5 bases between. Germline V gene lookup returns CDR1 ENHRY and CDR2 SYGVKD. The CDR3 contains 13 residues. The CDR3 bases are TGTGCCATCAGTGAGGACAGTAACTATGGCTACACCTTC. It encodes CAISEDSNYGYTF.

The gene calls are TRBV6-5 and TRBJ1-5, with 7 bases that match TRBD1. Germline V gene sequence: CDR1 MNHEY, CDR2 SVGAGI. Trimming removed 6 bases from V and 6 bases from J; junction bases left unmatched: 5. The CDR3 runs to 13 residues. The CDR3: CASRPRGGQPQHF. The DNA of the CDR3 is TGTGCCAGCAGGCCCAGGGGGGGTCAGCCCCAGCATTTT.

The chain is built from TRBV5-4 and TRBJ1-2, with D perhaps matching TRBD1 (5 bases). Germline CDR1 is SGHNT and CDR2 is YYREEE (reference sequence). This CDR3 is built from 14 residues. The CDR3 nucleotides read TGTGCAATCCCAAGTGTACGGGGGAACTATGGCTACACCTTC. As protein: CAIPSVRGNYGYTF.

V is TRBV2 and J is TRBJ2-3; D may correspond to TRBD1 or TRBD2 (6 bases each). Germline V gene lookup returns CDR1 SNHLY and CDR2 FYNNEI. The CDR3 has 16 amino acids. The V end lost 6 bases, the J end lost 1 base, and 17 bases lay between the germline ends. CDR3 residues: CASSLSAGGRTDTQYF. The CDR3 DNA reads as TGTGCCAGCAGCCTTTCAGCCGGGGGCCGCACAGATACGCAGTATTTT.

The genes are TRBV7-2 and TRBJ2-7; possible D gene TRBD2, 6 bases. V dropped 2 bases and J dropped 2 bases, with 10 bases sitting between them. Looked up from germline, CDR1 is SGHTA and CDR2 is FQGNSA. This CDR3 is 14 amino acids long. CDR3 DNA: TGTGCCAGCAGCTTATCAGGGACTGCCTACGAGCAGTACTTC. This translates into CASSLSGTAYEQYF.

The gene calls are TRBV18 and TRBJ2-7, with TRBD2 matching over 8 bases. V lost 4 bases, J lost 2 bases, and 7 bases stayed unmatched. The CDR3 runs 15 residues. CDR1 and CDR2 from the germline V gene are KGHSH and LQKENI. The CDR3 reads CASSRGRGGTYEQYF. The CDR3 coding sequence is TGTGCCAGCTCACGTGGCCGGGGGGGCACCTACGAGCAGTACTTC.

The chain carries TRBV11-3 and TRBJ2-1, with 9 bases that match TRBD2. The germline CDR1 and CDR2 sequences are SGHNT and YENEEA. CDR3 length: 16 residues. Losses at the gene ends were 0 bases for V and 8 bases for J; bases not matched to a gene: 8. Here the CDR3 reads CASSLDGRGGVDEQFF. The DNA for the CDR3 is TGTGCCAGCAGCTTAGATGGGCGGGGGGGAGTCGATGAGCAGTTCTTC. The full variable domain, rest sourced from reference TRBV11-3 and TRBJ2-1, is EAGVVQSPRYKIIEKKQPVAFWCNPISGHNTLYWYLQNLGQGPELLIRYENEEAVDDSQLPKDRFSAERLKGVDSTLKIQPAELGDSAVYLCASSLDGRGGVDEQFFGPGTRLTVL.

The genes are TRBV5-4 and TRBJ1-2; 7 positions agree with TRBD1. CDR1 SGHNT and CDR2 YYREEE come from the germline V gene (reference sequence). Unmatched junction bases numbered 12, after V lost 0 bases and J lost 7 bases. The CDR3 sequence is 16 residues long. The CDR3 bases are TGTGCCAGCAGCTTGGCCAGGAACAGGGGCTGGAGTGGCTACACCTTC. It encodes CASSLARNRGWSGYTF.

The rearrangement uses TRBV28 and TRBJ1-1, with D hard to call. Germline-derived CDR1 and CDR2 are MDHEN and SYDVKM. V was pared by 5 bases and J by 3 bases, with 4 bases between. The CDR3 contains 11 residues. This chain's CDR3 is CASSVYTEAFF. The CDR3 DNA follows: TGTGCCAGCAGTGTCTACACTGAAGCTTTCTTT.

This clone has just a few counts. The chain couples TRBV9 to TRBJ2-2, with 7 bases aligning to TRBD1. The CDR3 runs 17 residues. V shed 0 bases and J 4 bases; nucleotides not matched to a gene: 9. Germline V CDR1 and CDR2: SGDLS, YYNGEE. The CDR3 reads CASSVGGTDILTGELFF. CDR3 DNA sequence: TGTGCCAGCAGCGTAGGAGGGACAGACATACTCACCGGGGAGCTGTTTTTT.

The chain links TRBV9 to TRBJ2-5; 7 bases fit TRBD2. V lost 4 bases and J lost 10; bases outside the gene matches: 7. The CDR3 runs to 12 residues. Germline V gene data show CDR1 as SGDLS and CDR2 as YYNGEE. The CDR3 DNA reads TGTGCCAGCAGCCCGGGGGGAGGGTACCAGTACTTC. Translating it yields CASSPGGGYQYF.

The chain couples TRBV4-3 to TRBJ1-3, with TRBD1 matching 10 bases. V trimming: 4 bases; J trimming: 3 bases; junction bases outside the gene matches: 6. The CDR3 extends over 16 amino acids. Germline values: CDR1 LGHNA, CDR2 YSLEER. CDR3: CASSPGTGDIGNTIYF. The CDR3, as DNA: TGCGCCAGCAGCCCCGGGACAGGGGATATTGGAAACACCATATATTTT.

The rearrangement joins TRBV5-1 to TRBJ1-1, with TRBD1 matching over 7 bases. In germline, CDR1 is SGHRS, CDR2 YFSETQ. The ends lost 4 bases at V and 1 base at J; junction bases unmatched: 4. The CDR3 runs to 14 residues. CDR3 region: CASSLGQWNTEAFF. The CDR3 DNA reads as TGCGCCAGCAGCCTGGGACAGTGGAACACTGAAGCTTTCTTT.

The chain recombines TRBV9 with TRBJ2-1; 12 bases match TRBD2. CDR3 size: 16 residues. After removal of 0 bases from V and 7 bases from J, the junction contained 5 bases not matched to a gene. Per germline, CDR1 SGDLS and CDR2 YYNGEE. CDR3 sequence reads: CASSVELAGGWNEQFF. The CDR3 coding sequence is TGTGCCAGCAGCGTAGAGCTAGCGGGGGGGTGGAATGAGCAGTTCTTC.

This chain joins TRBV15 and TRBJ1-5, with D possibly being TRBD1 (6 bases). Germline-derived CDR1 and CDR2 are LNHNV and YYDKDF (reference sequence). V was trimmed by 1 base and J by 3 bases, leaving 10 bases between them. This CDR3 spans 15 amino acids. The chain's CDR3 is CATSRGTALNQPQHF. CDR3 nucleotide sequence: TGTGCCACCAGCAGAGGGACAGCCCTCAATCAGCCCCAGCATTTT.

The J gene is TRBJ1-1, the V gene TRBV7-2; 8 bases match TRBD1. The CDR3 has 14 residues. The V and J ends lost 3 bases and 5 bases, in that order; junction bases with no gene match: 5. CDR1 and CDR2 (germline): SGHTA, FQGNSA. The CDR3 reads CASSFGQGATEAFF. The CDR3 DNA is TGTGCCAGCAGCTTTGGCCAGGGGGCGACTGAAGCTTTCTTT.

The chain employs TRBV10-3 and TRBJ2-3, with D maybe TRBD2 (5 bases). The CDR3 is 16 amino acids. V was trimmed by 6 bases and J by 0 bases, leaving 16 bases between them. Germline V gene lookup returns CDR1 ENHRY and CDR2 SYGVKD. The CDR3, as DNA: TGTGCCATCAGCGAAGAGGCCAGGACTAGCACAGATACGCAGTATTTT. As protein: CAISEEARTSTDTQYF.

The V call is TRBV18, the J call TRBJ1-6, with D tentatively TRBD1 (6 bases). Trimming removed 2 bases at V and 8 bases at J, with 13 bases between. This CDR3 is built from 15 residues. Per germline, CDR1 KGHSH and CDR2 LQKENI. CDR3 amino acids: CASSPSPDRDSPLHF. CDR3 nucleotide sequence: TGTGCCAGCTCACCATCCCCGGACAGAGATTCACCCCTCCACTTT.